This TCR beta chain came from a study of T cells in Graves' hyperthyroidism and ophthalmopathy. Per the germline V gene, CDR1 is MNHEY and CDR2 is SMNVEV (reference sequence). The CDR3 runs to 19 residues. Trimming cost V 5 bases and J 3 bases, with 26 bases left between them. Study-wide results and limits: Most expanded thyroid clonotypes above 0.001 also appeared in blood. From stable hyperthyroidism, ophthalmopathy was separated by a 13 V-J model.

This clonotype has ten or more counts. As yet, its antigen is unknown. Exclusion followed for patients with uncontrolled infection, other autoimmune disease, pregnancy or lactation. Amplification of TCR beta CDR3 regions was performed using RNA transcripts as template. The HTBI primer set was used in a first-round RT-PCR of the TCR CDR3. In TCRdb, the multiplex PCR reads were re-called with MiXCR into one record per CDR3 protein. The table includes roughly 300,000 distinct CDR3 sequences, about 20% detected once. This TCR came from a woman between 45 and 65 years old with Graves' hyperthyroidism. The sample was blood. V gene TRBV27 combines with J gene TRBJ1-5; D possibly corresponds to TRBD1 (5 bases). CDR3: CASSLIITPAQGYNQPQHF. CDR3 bases: TGTGCCAGCAGTCTCATCATAACCCCCGCCCAGGGTTACAATCAGCCCCAGCATTTT.